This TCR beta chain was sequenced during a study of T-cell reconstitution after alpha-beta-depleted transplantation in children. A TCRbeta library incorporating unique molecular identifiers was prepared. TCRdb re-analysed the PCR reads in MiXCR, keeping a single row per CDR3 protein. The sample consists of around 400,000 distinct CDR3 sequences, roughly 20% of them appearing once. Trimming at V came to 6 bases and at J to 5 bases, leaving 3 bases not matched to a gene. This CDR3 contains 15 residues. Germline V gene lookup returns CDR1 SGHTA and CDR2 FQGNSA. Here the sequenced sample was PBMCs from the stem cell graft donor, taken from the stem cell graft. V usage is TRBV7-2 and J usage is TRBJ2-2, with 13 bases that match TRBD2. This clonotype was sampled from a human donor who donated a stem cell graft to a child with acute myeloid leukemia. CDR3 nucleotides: TGTGCCAGCAGTGCACTAGCGGGAGGGACCGGGGAGCTGTTTTTT. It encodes CASSALAGGTGELFF.